These 10 T cell receptor beta chains were all obtained from the same sample, sequenced in a study of blood T cell repertoires in COVID-19. Using immunoSEQ multiplex PCR, the repertoire was profiled, and TCRdb retains in-frame clones only, with some absent. This sample has 130,000 or so clones, with about 83% found just once. The sequenced material came from PBMCs or T cells enriched from blood (not recorded which). These receptors all stem from a woman in her thirties who had recovered from COVID-19.

This clone has more than one count but fewer than ten. The V and J genes are TRBV7-3 and TRBJ2-1, with D possibly being TRBD2 (6 bases). This CDR3 region has 13 residues. Germline V gives CDR1 SGHTA, CDR2 FQGTGA. V dropped 2 bases and J dropped 7 bases, with 9 bases sitting between them. The CDR3 sequence: CASSLVGGNEQFF. CDR3 DNA: TGTGCCAGCAGCTTAGTTGGGGGGAATGAGCAGTTCTTC.

This clone was seen a single time. V and J are TRBV28 and TRBJ2-3, with TRBD2 matching 14 bases. V trimming: 6 bases; J trimming: 4 bases; junction bases outside the gene matches: 6. The CDR3 length is 16 residues. Germline V gives CDR1 MDHEN, CDR2 SYDVKM. CDR3: CASRPGTSGRADTQYF. The CDR3 nucleotides read TGTGCCAGCAGACCCGGGACTAGCGGGAGAGCAGATACGCAGTATTTT.

This clone was observed a handful of times. The chain uses TRBV6-4 and TRBJ2-3; 9 bases are a match to TRBD2. Germline CDR1 is MRHNA and CDR2 is SNTAGT. Trimming at V came to 4 bases and at J to 3 bases, leaving 5 bases not matched to a gene. CDR3 length: 15 residues. The CDR3 region is CASSVAGEGTDTQYF. CDR3 in DNA: TGTGCCAGCAGTGTAGCGGGAGAGGGAACAGATACGCAGTATTTT.

CDR3 region: CASSLEASGPYEQYF. The CDR3 DNA is TGTGCCAGCAGCTTGGAGGCTAGCGGACCCTACGAGCAGTACTTC. The rearrangement joins TRBV5-4 to TRBJ2-7; 7 nucleotides agree with TRBD2. The junction had 5 bases not matched to a gene; V was cut back by 0 bases and J by 2 bases. Germline V CDR1 and CDR2: SGHNT, YYREEE (reference sequence). The CDR3 has 15 residues.

V usage is TRBV6-6 and J usage is TRBJ1-1; 7 bases are a match to TRBD1. The V and J ends lost 6 bases and 8 bases, in that order; junction bases with no gene match: 3. Germline lookup yields CDR1 MNHNY and CDR2 SVGAGI (reference sequence). This CDR3 is 11 amino acids long. This CDR3 is CASRGTAEAFF. In nucleotides, the CDR3 is TGTGCCAGCAGGGGGACAGCCGAAGCTTTCTTT.

This sequence joins TRBV4-1 and TRBJ2-7; possibly TRBD2 for D (5 bases). This CDR3 is 14 amino acids long. The V end was cut by 0 bases, the J end by 4 bases, with 10 bases between. Germline CDR1 MGHRA, CDR2 YSYEKL. CDR3 nucleotides: TGCGCCAGCAGCCAAGACGACGGGAAATACGAGCAGTACTTC. The encoded protein is CASSQDDGKYEQYF.

The chain uses TRBV27 and TRBJ2-7, with 9 bases that match TRBD1. J was trimmed by 2 bases and V by 2 bases; bases with no gene match: 4. CDR1 is MNHEY and CDR2 is SMNVEV in the germline V gene (reference sequence). The CDR3 runs 15 residues. For the CDR3, the DNA is TGTGCCAGCAGTTTAATGGGGACAGGGACCTACGAGCAGTACTTC. This codes for CASSLMGTGTYEQYF.

This clone was counted once. This chain connects TRBV4-1 to TRBJ2-3; 12 bases align to TRBD2. V gave up 3 bases and J gave up 2 bases; unmatched junction bases: 3. CDR1 is MGHRA and CDR2 is YSYEKL in the germline V gene. The CDR3 covers 16 residues. CDR3 nucleotides: TGCGCCAGCAGCCATAGACTAGCGGGAGCCACAGATACGCAGTATTTT. As protein: CASSHRLAGATDTQYF.

The CDR3 nucleotides read TGTGCCAGCCGTATTGGCGGGAGCACAGATACGCAGTATTTT. Its protein product is CASRIGGSTDTQYF. The V call is TRBV5-8, the J call TRBJ2-3, with D possibly TRBD2 on 5 matching bases. Deletions cut 7 bases from V and 0 bases from J, with 12 bases between. The CDR3 contains 14 residues. Germline lookup yields CDR1 SGHTS and CDR2 YDEGEE.

The rearrangement joins TRBV6-4 to TRBJ1-2, with 10 bases aligning to TRBD1. The CDR3 is 13 amino acids. V shed 10 bases and J 8 bases; nucleotides not matched to a gene: 10. CDR1 is MRHNA and CDR2 is SNTAGT in the germline V gene. The CDR3 region is CAKRQGAVAGYTF. CDR3 nucleotides: TGTGCCAAAAGACAGGGGGCGGTTGCCGGCTACACCTTC.